The T cell receptor (beta chain) described here comes from a study of T cells in Graves' hyperthyroidism and ophthalmopathy. Researchers took RNA transcripts and amplified the TCR beta CDR3 regions from them. In the first-round RT-PCR of the TCR CDR3, the HTBI primer set was used. One entry per CDR3 protein, called by TCRdb with MiXCR from the multiplex PCR reads. Counted here are under 800,000 distinct CDR3 sequences, around 15% occurring once; the ten biggest clones make up 10% to 13%. Patients were excluded for uncontrolled infection, other autoimmune disease, pregnancy or lactation. Germline loops: CDR1 MDHEN, CDR2 SYDVKM. J lost 2 bases, V lost 4 bases, and 6 bases had no gene match. The CDR3 loop spans 16 amino acids.

The sample consisted of blood. V is TRBV28 and J is TRBJ1-5, with 9 nucleotides matching TRBD1. The TCR originated in a woman aged 18-35 years with Graves' hyperthyroidism. CDR3 protein: CASSSGQGLGNQPQHF. In DNA, the CDR3 is TGTGCCAGCAGTTCCGGACAGGGGTTAGGCAATCAGCCCCAGCATTTT.